Listed here are 30 T cell receptor beta chains from one sample, sequenced in a study of blood T cell repertoires in COVID-19 (dated by TCRdb to 2020 to 2021). Library method: the immunoSEQ multiplex PCR assay. TCRdb took this table from immuneACCESS and kept in-frame rearrangements with V and J called. Such tables lack part of the clones; where checked against another copy, unresolved V genes explain under half of the gap, and the rest is unexplained. This sample holds around 31,000 clones; approximately 87% were observed only once. More than 20% of the sample goes to the ten largest clones. Sample: peripheral blood. The receptors shown here come from a human donor with active COVID-19. The donor label of this sample is uncertain.

The V gene is TRBV25-1, the J gene TRBJ2-5; 8 nucleotides line up with TRBD1. The CDR3 extends over 15 amino acids. V dropped 5 bases and J dropped 0; count of bases not matched to a gene: 5. Looked up from germline, CDR1 is MGHDK and CDR2 is SYGVNS. CDR3 residues: CASSPPGQDQETQYF. The CDR3 nucleotides read TGTGCCAGCAGTCCCCCGGGACAGGACCAAGAGACCCAGTACTTC.

The rearrangement uses TRBV18 and TRBJ2-2; the match to TRBD1 covers 12 bases. V trimming: 1 base; J trimming: 6 bases; junction bases outside the gene matches: 3. CDR1 and CDR2 from the germline V gene are KGHSH and LQKENI. CDR3 length: 16 residues. The CDR3 DNA sequence: TGTGCCAGCTCACCACGAGGGACAGGGGGCCCCGGGGAGCTGTTTTTT. Protein sequence: CASSPRGTGGPGELFF.

This clone was seen only once. The chain has TRBV3-1 (or the pseudogene TRBV3-2) and TRBJ1-2; possible D gene TRBD1, 5 bases. Germline V gene data show CDR1 as LGHDT and CDR2 as YNNKEL (reference sequence). V was cut by 6 bases and J by 5 bases, with 13 bases left in between. This CDR3 comprises 13 residues. The CDR3 DNA reads as TGTGCCAGCAGTCAGGGAGGGAGGTATGGCTACACCTTC. Translation gives CASSQGGRYGYTF.

The chain recombines TRBV6-5 with TRBJ2-7, with D possibly being TRBD2 (5 bases). Trimming took 3 bases from V and 3 from J, leaving 12 bases between them. Per germline, CDR1 MNHEY and CDR2 SVGAGI. This CDR3 is built from 14 residues. This chain's CDR3 is CASSYYGRGYEQYF. The CDR3 nucleotides read TGTGCCAGCAGTTATTATGGTCGGGGCTACGAGCAGTACTTC.

This chain links TRBV5-4 with TRBJ2-7; tentative D call: TRBD2 (7 bases). The germline V gene has CDR1 SGHNT and CDR2 YYREEE (reference sequence). V dropped 4 bases and J dropped 5 bases, with 19 bases sitting between them. CDR3 length equals 15 residues. The CDR3 DNA is TGTGCCAGCAGCGTCCTCGGGGGGCGGAGGGACGAGCAGTACTTC. Protein sequence: CASSVLGGRRDEQYF.

This clone was counted between two and nine times. V usage is TRBV30 and J usage is TRBJ1-2; TRBD1 matches at 9 bases. Trimming removed 7 bases from V and 5 bases from J; junction bases left unmatched: 23. Germline V gene sequence: CDR1 GTSNPN, CDR2 SVGIG (reference sequence). This CDR3 contains 18 residues. The CDR3 reads CAFNKSPYGTGKQYGYTF. The DNA of the CDR3 is TGTGCCTTTAATAAGTCGCCATACGGGACAGGGAAACAATATGGCTACACCTTC.

With respect to this clone: The junction differs from germline at one of its ends, possibly a read error. The J gene is TRBJ2-1, the V gene TRBV24-1; the D gene is possibly TRBD2 (6 bases). The germline V gene has CDR1 KGHDR and CDR2 SFDVKD. This CDR3 comprises 13 residues. The CDR3 loop reads CATGDSTGDEQFF. In DNA form, the CDR3 reads TGTGCCACCGGTGACTCCACGGGGGATGAGCAGTTCTTC.

This clone was counted a single time. The rearrangement joins TRBV5-1 to TRBJ1-2; possible D gene TRBD1, 6 bases. There are 14 residues in the CDR3. V was cut by 3 bases and J by 1 base, with 10 bases left in between. Germline loops: CDR1 SGHRS, CDR2 YFSETQ. This chain's CDR3 is CASSSGTFNYGYTF. CDR3 DNA: TGCGCCAGCAGCTCAGGGACATTTAACTATGGCTACACCTTC.

CDR3 sequence: CASSRADDHEQFF. Here the CDR3 DNA reads TGTGCCAGTAGCAGAGCGGACGACCATGAGCAGTTCTTC. The rearrangement links TRBV19 to TRBJ2-1, with TRBD2 as a possible D gene (5 bases). The V gene lost 6 bases and the J gene lost 8 bases, with 14 bases spanning the gap. The germline gives CDR1 LNHDA, CDR2 SQIVND (reference sequence). CDR3 size: 13 residues.

V is TRBV18 and J is TRBJ2-5; D call uncertain. The V gene lost 2 bases and the J gene lost 2 bases, with 9 bases spanning the gap. Germline values: CDR1 KGHSH, CDR2 LQKENI. The CDR3 covers 14 residues. The CDR3 here is CASSPRTAQETQYF. CDR3 sequence (DNA): TGTGCCAGCTCACCAAGAACAGCTCAAGAGACCCAGTACTTC.

The chain has TRBV2 and TRBJ1-4; TRBD1 matches 8 bases. This CDR3 has 16 residues. The germline gives CDR1 SNHLY, CDR2 FYNNEI. The J segment lost 4 bases and the V segment lost 6 bases, leaving 10 bases of the junction unmatched. The CDR3 protein is CASSRDRTFLNEKLFF. The DNA for the CDR3 is TGTGCCAGCAGCCGGGACAGGACCTTCCTTAATGAAAAACTGTTTTTT.

J is TRBJ2-3 and V is TRBV6-4, with 9 bases fitting TRBD2. The CDR3 is 15 amino acids. Germline V CDR1 and CDR2: MRHNA, SNTAGT. The trim removed 2 bases at V and 3 bases at J, leaving 3 bases unmatched. The CDR3 reads CASSDPTSGTDTQYF. The CDR3 nucleotides read TGTGCCAGCAGTGACCCGACTAGCGGTACAGATACGCAGTATTTT.

The rearrangement links TRBV7-3 to TRBJ2-1; 7 bases match TRBD2. The germline gives CDR1 SGHTA, CDR2 FQGTGA. CDR3 length equals 15 residues. The trim removed 3 bases at V and 7 bases at J, leaving 9 bases unmatched. CDR3 in DNA: TGTGCCAGCAGCTTCTCGGCGGGGGTGATAAATGAGCAGTTCTTC. It specifies CASSFSAGVINEQFF. Complete variable domain (other parts from reference TRBV7-3 and TRBJ2-1): GAGVSQTPSNKVTEKGKYVELRCDPISGHTALYWYRQSLGQGPEFLIYFQGTGAADDSGLPNDRFFAVRPEGSVSTLKIQRTERGDSAVYLCASSFSAGVINEQFFGPGTRLTVL.

The chain recombines TRBV6-4 with TRBJ2-3; 13 bases line up with TRBD2. The germline CDR1 and CDR2 sequences are MRHNA and SNTAGT. This CDR3 spans 17 amino acids. The ends lost 0 bases at V and 5 bases at J; junction bases unmatched: 5. CDR3: CASSDSGTSGTKDTQYF. DNA of the CDR3: TGTGCCAGCAGTGACTCAGGGACTAGCGGGACGAAAGATACGCAGTATTTT.

This chain joins TRBV5-4 and TRBJ2-7; TRBD2 might be the D (7 bases). With 5 bases removed from V and 5 bases from J, the gap between germline ends came to 17 bases. This CDR3 is 14 amino acids long. Germline V gives CDR1 SGHNT, CDR2 YYREEE (reference sequence). The CDR3 DNA reads as TGTGCCAGCAGTCCGGAGGGGGGGATACACGAGCAGTACTTC. This gives the protein CASSPEGGIHEQYF.

The genes are TRBV12-3 or TRBV12-4 and TRBJ2-7, with D unresolved. The CDR3 is 13 amino acids. V was cut by 3 bases and J by 1 base, with 7 bases left in between. CDR3 DNA: TGTGCCAGCAGTTTGGCCAATTCCTACGAGCAGTACTTC. Amino acid sequence: CASSLANSYEQYF.

This clone was found once. This chain connects TRBV5-1 to TRBJ2-1; maybe TRBD2 (6 bases). Germline-derived CDR1 and CDR2 are SGHRS and YFSETQ. V was pared by 4 bases and J by 9 bases, with 23 bases between. The CDR3 covers 16 residues. CDR3 sequence: CASSKEPGLPSGEQFF. For the CDR3, the DNA is TGCGCCAGCAGCAAGGAGCCGGGACTGCCCTCAGGTGAGCAGTTCTTC.

The chain joins TRBV2 to TRBJ2-3, with 7 bases that match TRBD2. Germline loops: CDR1 SNHLY, CDR2 FYNNEI. The CDR3 is made up of 14 amino acids. V lost 10 bases and J lost 5; bases outside the gene matches: 12. CDR3 DNA sequence: TGTGCCACCCGATGGACTAGGTCTGGAGATACGCAGTATTTT. Translated, it gives CATRWTRSGDTQYF.

In this sample, this clone turned up once. The genes are TRBV7-9 and TRBJ1-1; D is perhaps TRBD1 (5 bases). CDR1 SEHNR and CDR2 FQNEAQ come from the germline V gene (reference sequence). V lost 5 bases, J lost 0 bases, and 10 bases lay in between. CDR3 length: 14 amino acids. CDR3 region: CASSPRQMNTEAFF. The CDR3 coding sequence is TGTGCCAGCAGCCCCCGACAGATGAACACTGAAGCTTTCTTT.

V and J are TRBV7-8 and TRBJ1-2; D remains ambiguous. Germline V gene lookup returns CDR1 SGHVS and CDR2 FQNEAQ. V was pared by 6 bases and J by 8 bases, with 13 bases between. The CDR3 totals 12 residues. The CDR3 protein is CASRSRQEGYTF. CDR3 nucleotides: TGTGCCAGCAGGTCCCGTCAAGAGGGCTACACCTTC.

V gene TRBV18 combines with J gene TRBJ1-4; D is ambiguous. Germline V gene sequence: CDR1 KGHSH, CDR2 LQKENI. The CDR3 has 14 amino acids. Trimming cost V 3 bases and J 7 bases, with 12 bases left between them. As DNA, the CDR3 is TGTGCCAGCTCACCGGGGAGGGCGGGTGAAAAACTGTTTTTT. Its translation is CASSPGRAGEKLFF. Full variable domain (rest looked up from reference TRBV18 and TRBJ1-4): NAGVMQNPRHLVRRRGQEARLRCSPMKGHSHVYWYRQLPEEGLKFMVYLQKENIIDESGMPKERFSAEFPKEGPSILRIQQVVRGDSAAYFCASSPGRAGEKLFFGSGTQLSVL.

The J gene is TRBJ1-6, the V gene TRBV28; D remains ambiguous. Per germline, CDR1 MDHEN and CDR2 SYDVKM. The CDR3 loop spans 12 amino acids. V lost 11 bases, J lost 9 bases, and 14 bases lay in between. CDR3 nucleotide sequence: TGTGCCGCCGGTGGGAGTGTTTCACCCCTCCACTTT. It yields the protein CAAGGSVSPLHF.

This clone was seen only once. The V gene is TRBV7-6, the J gene TRBJ1-3; D may be TRBD1 (6 bases). CDR3 length equals 16 residues. Trimming removed 5 bases from V and 2 bases from J, with 16 bases in between. CDR1 is SGHVS and CDR2 is FNYEAQ in the germline V gene. The CDR3 sequence is CASSPQPTGTGNTIYF. The CDR3 DNA follows: TGTGCCAGCAGCCCTCAACCGACAGGCACTGGAAACACCATATATTTT.

This chain links TRBV7-8 with TRBJ1-4; D uncertain. The V and J ends lost 0 bases and 8 bases respectively, with 16 bases between them. The CDR3 runs 16 residues. CDR1 SGHVS and CDR2 FQNEAQ come from the germline V gene. In DNA form, the CDR3 reads TGTGCCAGCAGCTTAGCGGCGAGGCGTCCGGAGGAAAAACTGTTTTTT. Translated: CASSLAARRPEEKLFF.

The chain uses TRBV18 and TRBJ2-1; 9 nucleotides align to TRBD1. Germline loops: CDR1 KGHSH, CDR2 LQKENI. The CDR3 has 16 amino acids. The V segment lost 0 bases and the J segment 2 bases; nucleotides outside the gene matches: 2. CDR3 residues: CASSPPGQGTYNEQFF. In nucleotides, the CDR3 is TGTGCCAGCTCACCACCGGGACAGGGCACCTACAATGAGCAGTTCTTC.

The genes are TRBV28 and TRBJ1-1; D may be TRBD1 (5 bases). Trimming pared 3 bases from V and 1 base from J, leaving 9 bases between. Germline V gene lookup returns CDR1 MDHEN and CDR2 SYDVKM. This CDR3 contains 14 residues. CDR3 loop: CASSFLGENTEAFF. CDR3 bases: TGTGCCAGCAGTTTTTTAGGGGAGAACACTGAAGCTTTCTTT.

The rearrangement joins TRBV5-6 to TRBJ2-5; TRBD1 agrees at 7 bases. This CDR3 comprises 13 residues. Germline V gene lookup returns CDR1 SGHDT and CDR2 YYEEEE. V lost 4 bases, J lost 1 base, and 1 base stayed unmatched. The CDR3 loop is CASSRTGQETQYF. The CDR3 DNA reads as TGTGCCAGCAGCAGGACAGGCCAAGAGACCCAGTACTTC. The whole variable domain, remainder taken from reference TRBV5-6 and TRBJ2-5, is DAGVTQSPTHLIKTRGQQVTLRCSPKSGHDTVSWYQQALGQGPQFIFQYYEEEERQRGNFPDRFSGHQFPNYSSELNVNALLLGDSALYLCASSRTGQETQYFGPGTRLLVL.

The chain employs TRBV28 and TRBJ2-5; 7 nucleotides align to TRBD1. V shed 6 bases, J shed 0 bases, and the junction held 7 bases outside the gene matches. This CDR3 is built from 15 residues. Germline CDR1 is MDHEN and CDR2 is SYDVKM. DNA of the CDR3: TGTGCCAGCAGACAAATGGACAGGTACCAAGAGACCCAGTACTTC. It yields the protein CASRQMDRYQETQYF.

The chain links TRBV18 to TRBJ1-5; a possible D gene is TRBD1 (5 bases). In germline, CDR1 is KGHSH, CDR2 LQKENI. V was cut by 3 bases and J by 7 bases, with 10 bases left in between. The CDR3 sequence is 13 residues long. CDR3 nucleotides: TGTGCCAGCTCACCCGACAGTTCCCAGCCCCAGCATTTT. It codes for CASSPDSSQPQHF.

The chain carries TRBV10-3 and TRBJ1-2, with 8 bases fitting TRBD1. Unmatched junction bases numbered 10, after V lost 11 bases and J lost 2 bases. CDR3 length: 14 amino acids. Germline V CDR1 and CDR2: ENHRY, SYGVKD. The CDR3 loop reads CAVKPGQENYGYTF. CDR3 in DNA: TGTGCCGTTAAACCGGGACAGGAGAACTATGGCTACACCTTC.